A single sample gave rise to the 9 T cell receptor beta chains below, sequenced in a study of blood T cell repertoires in COVID-19. The data were produced by immunoSEQ multiplex PCR, yet TCRdb's version contains in-frame clones alone and is incomplete. The sample contains some 220,000 clones, around 80% of which appear only once. Sequencing was carried out using peripheral blood. The receptors were gathered from an older woman who had recovered from COVID-19.

The genes are TRBV2 and TRBJ1-1; D unresolved. V was clipped by 3 bases and J by 1 base, with 12 bases between them. Germline assignment: CDR1 SNHLY and CDR2 FYNNEI. The CDR3 loop spans 15 amino acids. CDR3 amino acids: CASSEPLRENTEAFF. CDR3 bases: TGTGCCAGCAGTGAGCCGCTTCGGGAGAACACTGAAGCTTTCTTT.

The chain joins TRBV18 to TRBJ2-5, with 7 nucleotides matching TRBD1. This CDR3 has 16 residues. The germline V gene has CDR1 KGHSH and CDR2 LQKENI. Unmatched junction bases numbered 5, after V lost 0 bases and J lost 1 base. CDR3 sequence reads: CASSPPTGLGQETQYF. For the CDR3, the DNA is TGTGCCAGCTCACCACCGACAGGGCTGGGCCAAGAGACCCAGTACTTC.

This chain joins TRBV7-9 and TRBJ1-2; 8 bases line up with TRBD1. CDR3 length: 12 residues. Germline CDR1 reads SEHNR; CDR2 reads FQNEAQ (reference sequence). V lost 6 bases to trimming and J lost 7 bases; unmatched junction nucleotides: 4. CDR3 DNA: TGTGCCAGCAGTTGGGGACAGGCTGGCTACACCTTC. Protein product: CASSWGQAGYTF.

This clone was seen a single time. The chain has TRBV30 and TRBJ2-2; 10 bases match TRBD2. The CDR3 has 15 residues. Germline V gives CDR1 GTSNPN, CDR2 SVGIG (reference sequence). The trim removed 2 bases at V and 5 bases at J, leaving 5 bases unmatched. CDR3 residues: CAWSRVAGGTGELFF. The DNA of the CDR3 is TGTGCCTGGAGTCGGGTAGCGGGGGGAACCGGGGAGCTGTTTTTT. Combining the CDR3 with reference TRBV30 and TRBJ2-2 gives the whole variable domain SQTIHQWPATLVQPVGSPLSLECTVEGTSNPNLYWYRQAAGRGLQLLFYSVGIGQISSEVPQNLSASRPQDRQFILSSKKLLLSDSGFYLCAWSRVAGGTGELFFGEGSRLTVL.

This clone has more than one count but fewer than ten. The chain is built from TRBV27 and TRBJ1-5, with D perhaps matching TRBD1 (5 bases). Germline-derived CDR1 and CDR2 are MNHEY and SMNVEV (reference sequence). The V gene lost 10 bases and the J gene lost 11 bases, with 15 bases spanning the gap. CDR3 length equals 11 residues. CDR3 loop: CAIPWGLTQHF. CDR3 DNA sequence: TGTGCCATTCCTTGGGGCTTAACCCAGCATTTT.

This clone appeared once. The chain links TRBV29-1 to TRBJ2-7; possibly TRBD1 for D (6 bases). Germline V gene sequence: CDR1 SQVTM, CDR2 ANQGSEA. This CDR3 has 10 amino acids. V was pared by 6 bases and J by 5 bases, with 8 bases between. The CDR3 loop reads CSVGQNEQYF. The CDR3 nucleotides read TGCAGCGTCGGACAGAACGAGCAGTACTTC.

The chain uses TRBV7-6 and TRBJ2-1; no firm D call. CDR1 and CDR2 from the germline V gene are SGHVS and FNYEAQ. V was clipped by 1 base and J by 9 bases, with 4 bases between them. The CDR3 extends over 11 amino acids. DNA of the CDR3: TGTGCCAGCAGCTTAGGAGGTGAGCAGTTCTTC. This sequence encodes CASSLGGEQFF.

The chain recombines TRBV6-4 with TRBJ2-6; D might be TRBD1 (6 bases). Looked up from germline, CDR1 is MRHNA and CDR2 is SNTAGT. V dropped 0 bases and J dropped 0 bases, with 6 bases sitting between them. The length of the CDR3 is 16 residues. The CDR3: CASSDSDSSGANVLTF. The CDR3 DNA reads TGTGCCAGCAGTGACTCGGACAGCTCTGGGGCCAACGTCCTGACTTTC.

This clone came up a few times. The chain employs TRBV5-1 and TRBJ1-1, with D perhaps TRBD1 (6 bases). The CDR3 covers 13 residues. V was pared by 5 bases and J by 3 bases, with 11 bases between. CDR1 is SGHRS, CDR2 YFSETQ, per germline. Written as DNA, the CDR3 is TGCGCCAGCAGACTGAGACAGGACACTGAAGCTTTCTTT. Translating gives CASRLRQDTEAFF.